This T cell receptor beta chain was sequenced during a study of regulatory T cells in long-lasting Graves disease (dated by TCRdb to 2020 to 2022). Study-level background: Persistent Graves' disease was defined as persistently positive TSH receptor autoantibodies together with antithyroid drug treatment for over 5 years. Patients with persistent Graves' disease were compared with patients with newly diagnosed Graves' disease using TCR sequencing and RNA sequencing of peripheral blood. The study was registered as a clinical trial and conducted in China. A total of roughly 35 samples underwent TCR sequencing: about 13 from persistent and around 20 from newly diagnosed Graves' disease patients. Antithyroid drugs had been taken for around 9.8 years on average by persistent Graves' disease patients in the clinical cohort. Results and caveats for the whole study, not just this receptor: A larger number of public clonotypes was shared among persistent patients (approximately 2,500) than among newly diagnosed patients (around 970). Because the primary lesion, thyroid tissue, could not be accessed, the study looked at peripheral blood alone. Persistent disease showed preferential use of TRBV28, TRBJ1-2 and TRBJ2-5, whereas newly diagnosed disease favored TRBV20-1 and TRBJ2-1. As a limitation, the authors acknowledged that the small sample size may reduce accuracy. Sequencing and analysis were restricted to the TCR beta chain. Lower TCR Shannon entropy and fewer highly expanded clones were observed in persistent Graves' disease patients than in newly diagnosed patients, which suggested clonal expansion.

The sample's time point label is to be understood as: persistent/refractory GD, antithyroid drugs over 5 years with positive TRAb. RNA was extracted from PBMCs in TRIzol for both TCR sequencing and RNA sequencing. The diagnosis of Graves' disease followed American Thyroid Association guidelines. The patients came from an endocrinology department in Xi'an, China. From each patient, nine milliliters of peripheral blood was collected into an EDTA anticoagulant tube. Ficoll Paque Plus density gradient separation was used to isolate PBMCs, and no additional T cell sorting was done. An Agilent 2100 Bioanalyzer and agarose gel were used to check RNA quality, and a NanoDrop 2000 was used to measure RNA concentration. Library generation was performed with multiplex PCR. Sequencing was performed on an Illumina HiSeq 4000. TCR beta libraries were built with iRepertoire HTBI primers and Arm-PCR amplification of CDR3 regions. Before sequencing, the PCR products underwent gel purification. The source study handled its data this way. A total of fewer than 80 TRBV and more than twelve TRBJ segments were identified across samples and were used for gene usage analysis of CDR3 amino acid clonotypes. COPE and FqMerger were used to merge filtered high-quality paired reads into contigs. BLAST was used to align contigs to IMGT TRBV, TRBD and TRBJ reference genes, with CDR3 defined following IMGT. Any clonotype with a frequency above 0.1% was classified as a highly expanded clone. Shannon entropy was used to measure repertoire diversity, and the Gini coefficient was used to measure V-J evenness. A clonotype found in more than one individual was treated as public. TCRdb cleaned the public reads at Q25 with fastp, built clones with MiXCR and kept in-frame beta chains. Every CDR3 protein is listed once, alongside the most common genes and DNA of its rows. Clone size and V and J calls follow TCRdb, not the original study. In this sample the table shows 400,000 to 500,000 distinct CDR3 sequences, 21% of which occur a single time. The ten largest clones represent 14% of the sample.

Deletion took 2 bases off V and 3 bases off J, with a span of 11 bases between the germline ends. The CDR3 starts with the cysteine, ends with the phenylalanine, and has 14 residues. The only DNA kept is the CDR3, 42 bases in frame from the first base. Ten or more counts support this clonotype. The target of this receptor is not known. It has no much larger one-base neighbor in the sample; base qualities were not kept. The receptor's source is a female donor with Graves disease. The material was peripheral blood mononuclear cells (PBMCs), obtained when the disease was refractory, from a patient treated with antithyroid drugs. The sequence links TRBV12-3 or TRBV12-4 to TRBJ2-7; no D gene call is confident. In nucleotides, the sequence is TGTGCCAGCAGTTTATCGAAGATCTACTACGAGCAGTACTTC. Protein translation: CASSLSKIYYEQYF.